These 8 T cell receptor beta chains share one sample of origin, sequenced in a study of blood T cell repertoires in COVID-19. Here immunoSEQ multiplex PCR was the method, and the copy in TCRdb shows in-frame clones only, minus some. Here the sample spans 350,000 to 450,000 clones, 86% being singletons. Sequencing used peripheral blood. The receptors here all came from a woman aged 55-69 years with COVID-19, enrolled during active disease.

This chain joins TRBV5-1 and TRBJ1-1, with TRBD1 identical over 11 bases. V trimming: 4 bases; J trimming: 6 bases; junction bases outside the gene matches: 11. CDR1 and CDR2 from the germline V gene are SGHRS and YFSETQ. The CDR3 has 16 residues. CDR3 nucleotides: TGCGCCAGCAGCCTTGGACAGGGGGCGCCATTAGCTGAAGCTTTCTTT. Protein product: CASSLGQGAPLAEAFF.

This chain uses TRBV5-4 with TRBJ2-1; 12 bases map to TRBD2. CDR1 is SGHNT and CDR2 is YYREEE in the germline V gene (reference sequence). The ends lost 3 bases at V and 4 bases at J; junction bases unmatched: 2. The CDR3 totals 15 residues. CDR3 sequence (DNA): TGTGCCAGCAGCTGGACTAGCGGGGATTACAATGAGCAGTTCTTC. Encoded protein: CASSWTSGDYNEQFF.

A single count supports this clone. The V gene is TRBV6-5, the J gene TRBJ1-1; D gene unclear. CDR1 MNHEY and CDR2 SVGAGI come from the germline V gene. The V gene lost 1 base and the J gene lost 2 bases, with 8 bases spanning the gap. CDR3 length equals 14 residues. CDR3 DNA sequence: TGTGCCAGCAGTTACTGGGCAGGAAACACTGAAGCTTTCTTT. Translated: CASSYWAGNTEAFF.

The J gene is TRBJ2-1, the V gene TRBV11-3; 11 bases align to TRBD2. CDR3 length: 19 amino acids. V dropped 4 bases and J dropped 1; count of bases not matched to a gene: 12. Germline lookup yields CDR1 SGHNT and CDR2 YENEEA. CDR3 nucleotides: TGTGCCAGCAGCTACGTACTACTAGCGGGGGTGCTATCCTACAATGAGCAGTTCTTC. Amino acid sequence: CASSYVLLAGVLSYNEQFF.

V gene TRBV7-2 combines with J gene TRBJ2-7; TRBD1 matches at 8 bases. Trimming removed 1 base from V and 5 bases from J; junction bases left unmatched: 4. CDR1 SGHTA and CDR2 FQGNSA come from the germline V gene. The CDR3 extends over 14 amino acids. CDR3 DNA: TGTGCCAGCAGCTTAGTCAGGGGGCAAAACGAGCAGTACTTC. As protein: CASSLVRGQNEQYF.

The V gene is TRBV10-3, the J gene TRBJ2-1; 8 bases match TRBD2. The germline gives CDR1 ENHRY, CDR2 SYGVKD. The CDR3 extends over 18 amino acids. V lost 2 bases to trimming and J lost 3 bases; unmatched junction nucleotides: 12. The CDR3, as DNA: TGTGCCATCAGTGAGCGTCCGGGTAGCGGGAAGGGCTACAATGAGCAGTTCTTC. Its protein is CAISERPGSGKGYNEQFF.

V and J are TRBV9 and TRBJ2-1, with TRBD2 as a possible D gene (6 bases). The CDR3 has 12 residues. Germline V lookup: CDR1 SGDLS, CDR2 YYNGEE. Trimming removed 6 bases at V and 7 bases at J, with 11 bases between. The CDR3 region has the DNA TGTGCCAGCACGGGGGTGGGGAATGAGCAGTTCTTC. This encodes CASTGVGNEQFF.

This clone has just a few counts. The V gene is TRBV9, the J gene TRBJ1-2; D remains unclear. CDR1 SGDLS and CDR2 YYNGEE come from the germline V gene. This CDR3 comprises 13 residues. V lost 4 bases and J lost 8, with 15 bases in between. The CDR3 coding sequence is TGTGCCAGCAGCCCAAGCCAGGTGGGCGGCTACACCTTC. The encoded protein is CASSPSQVGGYTF.